The next 6 T cell receptor beta chains were all read from a single sample in a study of a mutant IDH1 vaccine in newly diagnosed glioma. Time point noted: week 35, safety follow-up. A 20-mer mutant IDH1 peptide at 300 ug was injected subcutaneously with topical imiquimod. TCRdb's copy holds only in-frame clones and misses some; the assay was immunoSEQ multiplex PCR. The sample consists of more than 55,000 clones, around 80% of them appearing once. What these receptors recognize is not known. The sample here was PBMCs, taken from a glioma patient whose treatment included an IDH1 peptide vaccine. These TCRs come from a man under 40 with glioma.

This rearrangement joins TRBV29-1 to TRBJ2-3, with 9 bases aligning to TRBD2. Germline assignment: CDR1 SQVTM and CDR2 ANQGSEA. V was pared by 3 bases and J by 0 bases, with 7 bases of the junction left unmatched. This CDR3 is built from 16 residues. The CDR3 sequence is CSVDAEGLASTDTQYF. The DNA of the CDR3 is TGCAGCGTTGATGCCGAGGGACTAGCTAGCACAGATACGCAGTATTTT.

This sequence joins TRBV9 and TRBJ2-4, with 8 nucleotides matching TRBD1. J gave up 7 bases and V 0 bases, and 9 bases lay outside the gene matches. Germline V gives CDR1 SGDLS, CDR2 YYNGEE. This CDR3 is 16 amino acids long. Written as DNA, the CDR3 is TGTGCCAGCAGCGTAGCCCCAGGGGGCGTTGGTAACATTCAGTACTTC. Its translation: CASSVAPGGVGNIQYF.

The chain recombines TRBV5-4 with TRBJ2-3; 7 bases are a match to TRBD2. V dropped 1 base and J dropped 3; count of bases not matched to a gene: 8. Per the germline V gene, CDR1 is SGHNT and CDR2 is YYREEE (reference sequence). The CDR3 is 16 amino acids. CDR3: CASSLSGVGGTDTQYF. Written as DNA, the CDR3 is TGTGCCAGCAGCTTGTCGGGCGTGGGGGGGACAGATACGCAGTATTTT.

The J gene is TRBJ2-3, the V gene TRBV19; tentative D call: TRBD1 (6 bases). From germline, CDR1 is LNHDA and CDR2 SQIVND (reference sequence). V was clipped by 2 bases and J by 1 base, with 13 bases between them. The CDR3 spans 16 residues. The CDR3 sequence: CASSILGALGTDTQYF. The CDR3 nucleotides read TGTGCCAGTAGTATATTGGGGGCCCTCGGCACAGATACGCAGTATTTT.

This clone was detected once. The junction departs from the called germline gene at one end, perhaps through a read error. The rearrangement links TRBV4-1 to TRBJ2-1; weak D call: TRBD2 (6 bases). The V gene's germline CDR1 is MGHRA and CDR2 YSYEKL. The CDR3 runs to 14 residues. The CDR3 bases are TGCGCCAGCAGCCAAGGTATAGCGGACAACGAGCAGTTCTTC. Its translation: CASSQGIADNEQFF.

This clone has only a few counts. The rearrangement links TRBV29-1 to TRBJ1-1, with TRBD1 matching 7 bases. There are 12 residues in the CDR3. From germline, CDR1 is SQVTM and CDR2 ANQGSEA. The V segment lost 5 bases and the J segment 5 bases; nucleotides outside the gene matches: 5. In nucleotides, the CDR3 is TGCAGCGTTCGACAGGGTATGACTGAAGCTTTCTTT. Protein: CSVRQGMTEAFF.